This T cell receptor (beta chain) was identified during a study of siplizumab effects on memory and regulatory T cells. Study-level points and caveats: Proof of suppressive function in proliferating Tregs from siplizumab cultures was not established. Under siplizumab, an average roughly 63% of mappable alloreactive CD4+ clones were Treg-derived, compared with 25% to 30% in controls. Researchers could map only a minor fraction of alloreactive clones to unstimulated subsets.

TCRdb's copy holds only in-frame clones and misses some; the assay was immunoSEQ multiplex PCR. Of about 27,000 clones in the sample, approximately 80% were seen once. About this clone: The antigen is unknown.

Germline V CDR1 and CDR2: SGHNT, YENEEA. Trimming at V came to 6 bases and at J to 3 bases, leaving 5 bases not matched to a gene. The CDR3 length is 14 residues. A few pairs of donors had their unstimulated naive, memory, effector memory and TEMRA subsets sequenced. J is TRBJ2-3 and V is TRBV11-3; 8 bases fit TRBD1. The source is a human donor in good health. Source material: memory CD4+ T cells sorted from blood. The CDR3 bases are TGTGCCAGCAGTTCAGGGGGCTCGACAGATACGCAGTATTTT. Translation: CASSSGGSTDTQYF.